This T cell receptor (beta chain) derives from a study of T-cell reconstitution after alpha-beta-depleted transplantation in children. Study-level findings and limits: Newly produced T cells mostly accounted for T-cell counts and diversity one year post-transplant. The study reportedly traced alpha-beta T cells about two months after transplant to several hundred expanded graft clones. Surviving recipient cells, namely T cells and thymic progenitors, were the source of high day-60 TCRbeta diversity in some patients.

This clonotype was seen repeatedly, ten times or more. The antigen is not known. For TCRbeta, the library was prepared with unique molecular identifiers. TCRdb re-called the PCR reads through MiXCR, storing one row per CDR3 protein. The sample yields around 100,000 distinct CDR3 sequences, roughly 7.6% seen once. V gave up 3 bases and J gave up 8 bases; unmatched junction bases: 6. Germline values: CDR1 KGHSH, CDR2 LQKENI. The CDR3 is 15 amino acids. This sequence originates from a boy between 2 and 15 years old with acute lymphoblastic leukemia, due to receive a stem cell transplant. Sequenced material: PBMCs, taken before TCRalphabeta/CD19-depleted stem cell transplant. The chain carries TRBV18 and TRBJ1-6; 8 bases agree with TRBD1. The CDR3 loop is CASSPGTTGDSPLHF. The CDR3 DNA sequence: TGTGCCAGCTCACCCGGTACGACAGGGGATTCACCCCTCCACTTT.